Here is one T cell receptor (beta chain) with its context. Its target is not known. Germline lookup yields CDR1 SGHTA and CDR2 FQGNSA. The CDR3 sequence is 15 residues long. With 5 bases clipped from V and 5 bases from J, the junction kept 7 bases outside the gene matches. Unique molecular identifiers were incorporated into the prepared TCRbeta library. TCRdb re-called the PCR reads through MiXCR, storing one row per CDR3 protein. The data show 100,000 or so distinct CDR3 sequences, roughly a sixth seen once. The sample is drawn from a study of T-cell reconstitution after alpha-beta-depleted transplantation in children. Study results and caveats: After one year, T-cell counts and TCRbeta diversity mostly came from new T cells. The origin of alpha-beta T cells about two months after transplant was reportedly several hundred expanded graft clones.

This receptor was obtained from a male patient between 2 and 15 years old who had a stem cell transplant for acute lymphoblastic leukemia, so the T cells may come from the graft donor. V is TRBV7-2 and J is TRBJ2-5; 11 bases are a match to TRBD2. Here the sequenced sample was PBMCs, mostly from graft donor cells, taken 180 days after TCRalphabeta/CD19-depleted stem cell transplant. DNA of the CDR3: TGTGCCAGCAGCACGGGACTAGCGGCCCCTGAGACCCAGTACTTC. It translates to CASSTGLAAPETQYF.